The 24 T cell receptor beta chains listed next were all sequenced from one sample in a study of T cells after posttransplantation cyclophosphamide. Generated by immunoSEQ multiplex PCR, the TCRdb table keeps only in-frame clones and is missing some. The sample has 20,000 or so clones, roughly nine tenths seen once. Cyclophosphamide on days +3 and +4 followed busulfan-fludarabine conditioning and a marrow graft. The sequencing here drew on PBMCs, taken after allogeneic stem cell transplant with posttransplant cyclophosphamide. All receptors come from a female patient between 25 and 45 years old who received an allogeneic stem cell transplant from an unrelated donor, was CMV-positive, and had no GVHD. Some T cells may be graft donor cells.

This chain's CDR3 is CASSSPGTGRYNEQFF. The CDR3 DNA reads TGTGCCAGCAGCTCTCCCGGGACAGGGCGCTACAATGAGCAGTTCTTC. V and J are TRBV9 and TRBJ2-1; 9 nucleotides agree with TRBD1. J gave up 3 bases and V 4 bases, and 8 bases lay outside the gene matches. The CDR3 extends over 16 amino acids. Per germline, CDR1 SGDLS and CDR2 YYNGEE.

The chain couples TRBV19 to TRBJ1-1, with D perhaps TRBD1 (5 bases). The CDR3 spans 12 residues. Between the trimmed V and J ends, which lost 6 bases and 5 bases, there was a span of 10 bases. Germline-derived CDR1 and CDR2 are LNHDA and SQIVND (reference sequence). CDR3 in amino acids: CASRRGGTEAFF. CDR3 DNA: TGTGCCAGTAGAAGGGGTGGTACTGAAGCTTTCTTT.

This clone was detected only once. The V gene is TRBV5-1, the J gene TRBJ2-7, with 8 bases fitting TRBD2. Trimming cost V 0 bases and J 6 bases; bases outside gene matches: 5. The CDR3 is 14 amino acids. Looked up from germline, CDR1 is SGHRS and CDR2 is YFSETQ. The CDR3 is CASSLGLAKGEQYF. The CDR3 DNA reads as TGCGCCAGCAGCTTGGGACTAGCGAAGGGCGAGCAGTACTTC. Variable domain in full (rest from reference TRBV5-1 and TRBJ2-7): KAGVTQTPRYLIKTRGQQVTLSCSPISGHRSVSWYQQTPGQGLQFLFEYFSETQRNKGNFPGRFSGRQFSNSRSEMNVSTLELGDSALYLCASSLGLAKGEQYFGPGTRLTVT.

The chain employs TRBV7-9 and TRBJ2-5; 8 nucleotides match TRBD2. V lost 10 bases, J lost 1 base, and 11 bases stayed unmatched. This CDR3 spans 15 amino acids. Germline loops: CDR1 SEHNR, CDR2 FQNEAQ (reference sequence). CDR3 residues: CAIVTGGGTQETQYF. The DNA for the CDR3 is TGTGCCATCGTCACTGGCGGGGGGACCCAAGAGACCCAGTACTTC.

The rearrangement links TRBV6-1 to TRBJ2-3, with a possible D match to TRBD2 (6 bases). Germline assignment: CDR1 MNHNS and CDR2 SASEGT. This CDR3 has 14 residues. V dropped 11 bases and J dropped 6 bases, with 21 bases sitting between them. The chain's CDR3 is CASGGGVTVDTQYF. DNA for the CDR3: TGTGCCTCTGGTGGCGGGGTTACGGTGGATACGCAGTATTTT.

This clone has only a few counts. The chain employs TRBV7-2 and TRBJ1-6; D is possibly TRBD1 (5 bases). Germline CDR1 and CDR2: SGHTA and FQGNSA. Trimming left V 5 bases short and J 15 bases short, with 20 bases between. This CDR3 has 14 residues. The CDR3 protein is CASSPDISKGILHF. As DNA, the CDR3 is TGTGCCAGCAGCCCGGACATCTCAAAAGGAATCCTCCACTTT.

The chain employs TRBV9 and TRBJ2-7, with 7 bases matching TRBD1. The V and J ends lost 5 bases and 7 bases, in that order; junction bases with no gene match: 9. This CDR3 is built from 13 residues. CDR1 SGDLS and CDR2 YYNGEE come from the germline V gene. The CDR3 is CASSGQVAGEQYF. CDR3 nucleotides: TGTGCCAGCAGTGGACAGGTCGCAGGGGAGCAGTACTTC. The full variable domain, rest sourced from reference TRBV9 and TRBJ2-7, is DSGVTQTPKHLITATGQRVTLRCSPRSGDLSVYWYQQSLDQGLQFLIQYYNGEERAKGNILERFSAQQFPDLHSELNLSSLELGDSALYFCASSGQVAGEQYFGPGTRLTVT.

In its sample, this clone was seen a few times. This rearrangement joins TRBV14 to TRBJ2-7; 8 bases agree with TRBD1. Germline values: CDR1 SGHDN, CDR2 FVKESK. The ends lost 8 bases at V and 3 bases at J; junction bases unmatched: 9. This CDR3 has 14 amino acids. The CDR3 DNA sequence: TGTGCCAGCGGAACCGGGACAGGTCACTACGAGCAGTACTTC. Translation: CASGTGTGHYEQYF. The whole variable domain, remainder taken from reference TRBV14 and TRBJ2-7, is EAGVTQFPSHSVIEKGQTVTLRCDPISGHDNLYWYRRVMGKEIKFLLHFVKESKQDESGMPNNRFLAERTGGTYSTLKVQPAELEDSGVYFCASGTGTGHYEQYFGPGTRLTVT.

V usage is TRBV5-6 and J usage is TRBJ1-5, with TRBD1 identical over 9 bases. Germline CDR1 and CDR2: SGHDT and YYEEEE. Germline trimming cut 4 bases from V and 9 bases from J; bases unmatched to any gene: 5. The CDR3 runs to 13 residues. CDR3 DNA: TGTGCCAGCAGCCGGGACAGGGAAGCGCCCCAGCATTTT. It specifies CASSRDREAPQHF.

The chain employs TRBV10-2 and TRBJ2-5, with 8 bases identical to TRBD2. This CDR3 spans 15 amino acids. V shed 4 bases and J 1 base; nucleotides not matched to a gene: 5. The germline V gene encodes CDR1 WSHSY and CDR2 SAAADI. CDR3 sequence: CASSGLRGGQETQYF. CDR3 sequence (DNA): TGCGCCAGCAGTGGGCTCCGGGGGGGCCAAGAGACCCAGTACTTC.

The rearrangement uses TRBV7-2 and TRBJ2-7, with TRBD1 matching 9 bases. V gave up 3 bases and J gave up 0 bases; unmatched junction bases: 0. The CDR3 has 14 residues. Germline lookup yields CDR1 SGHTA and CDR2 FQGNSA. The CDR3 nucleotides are TGTGCCAGCAGCTTGACAGGGGGCTCCTACGAGCAGTACTTC. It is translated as CASSLTGGSYEQYF.

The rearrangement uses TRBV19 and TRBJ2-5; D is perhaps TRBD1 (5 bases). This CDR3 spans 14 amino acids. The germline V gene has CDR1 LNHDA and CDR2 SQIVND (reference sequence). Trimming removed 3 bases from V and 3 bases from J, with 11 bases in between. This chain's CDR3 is CASSIKGAEETQYF. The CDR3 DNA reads TGTGCCAGTAGTATCAAAGGGGCGGAAGAGACCCAGTACTTC.

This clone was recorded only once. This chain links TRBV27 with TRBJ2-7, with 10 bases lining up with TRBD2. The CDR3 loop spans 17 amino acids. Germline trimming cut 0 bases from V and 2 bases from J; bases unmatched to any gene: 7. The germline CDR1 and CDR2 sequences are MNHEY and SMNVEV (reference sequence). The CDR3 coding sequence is TGTGCCAGCAGTTTATCTAGCGGGGGGTTGACACCCTACGAGCAGTACTTC. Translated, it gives CASSLSSGGLTPYEQYF.

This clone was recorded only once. CDR3 protein: CASSLSFSYEQYF. The DNA of the CDR3 is TGTGCCAGCAGTTTATCCTTTTCCTACGAGCAGTACTTC. The V call is TRBV6-1, the J call TRBJ2-7; D ambiguous. There are 13 residues in the CDR3. The germline V gene has CDR1 MNHNS and CDR2 SASEGT. Deletions cut 5 bases from V and 1 base from J, with 9 bases between.

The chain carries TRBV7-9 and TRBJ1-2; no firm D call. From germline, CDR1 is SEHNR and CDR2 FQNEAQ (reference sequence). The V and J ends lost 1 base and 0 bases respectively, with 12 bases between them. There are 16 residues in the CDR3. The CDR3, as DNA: TGTGCCAGCAGCTTAGTAACGGGGAAGCCTAACTATGGCTACACCTTC. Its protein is CASSLVTGKPNYGYTF.

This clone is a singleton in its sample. The CDR3 DNA reads TGTGCCAGCAGTTACTCGGTCGTAGATAGCACCGGGGAGCTGTTTTTT. Translated, it gives CASSYSVVDSTGELFF. The chain employs TRBV6-5 and TRBJ2-2; D not certain. V was cut by 0 bases and J by 4 bases, with 12 bases left in between. The CDR3 covers 16 residues. Germline V gene sequence: CDR1 MNHEY, CDR2 SVGAGI.

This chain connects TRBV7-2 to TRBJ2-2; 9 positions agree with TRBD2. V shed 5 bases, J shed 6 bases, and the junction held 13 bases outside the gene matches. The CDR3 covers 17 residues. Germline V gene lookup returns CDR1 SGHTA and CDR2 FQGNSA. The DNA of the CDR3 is TGTGCCAGCAGCCCTATCGGGCGGCGGGGGGGGGCCGGGGAGCTGTTTTTT. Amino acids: CASSPIGRRGGAGELFF.

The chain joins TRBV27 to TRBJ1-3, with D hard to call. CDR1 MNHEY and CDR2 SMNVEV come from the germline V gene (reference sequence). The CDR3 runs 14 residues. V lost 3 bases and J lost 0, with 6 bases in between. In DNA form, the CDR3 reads TGTGCCAGCAGTTTGTTGGCCTCTGGAAACACCATATATTTT. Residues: CASSLLASGNTIYF.

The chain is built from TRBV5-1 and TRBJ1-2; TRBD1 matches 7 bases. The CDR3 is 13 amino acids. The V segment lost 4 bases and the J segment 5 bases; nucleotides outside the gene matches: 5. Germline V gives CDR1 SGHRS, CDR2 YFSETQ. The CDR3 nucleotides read TGCGCCAGCAGCGTTACAGGGGAATATGGCTACACCTTC. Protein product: CASSVTGEYGYTF. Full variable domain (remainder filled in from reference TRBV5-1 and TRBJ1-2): KAGVTQTPRYLIKTRGQQVTLSCSPISGHRSVSWYQQTPGQGLQFLFEYFSETQRNKGNFPGRFSGRQFSNSRSEMNVSTLELGDSALYLCASSVTGEYGYTFGSGTRLTVV.

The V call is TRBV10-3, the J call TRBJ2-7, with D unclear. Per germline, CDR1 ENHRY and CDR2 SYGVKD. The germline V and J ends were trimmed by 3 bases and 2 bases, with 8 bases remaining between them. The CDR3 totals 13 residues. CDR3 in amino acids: CAISDGSPYEQYF. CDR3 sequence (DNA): TGTGCCATCAGTGATGGCAGTCCCTACGAGCAGTACTTC.

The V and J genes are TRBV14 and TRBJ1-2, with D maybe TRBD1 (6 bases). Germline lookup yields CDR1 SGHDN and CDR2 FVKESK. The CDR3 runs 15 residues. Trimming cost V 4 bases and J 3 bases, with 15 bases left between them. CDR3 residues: CASSPLGGSYYGYTF. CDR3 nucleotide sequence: TGTGCCAGCAGCCCCCTTGGGGGCTCTTACTATGGCTACACCTTC.

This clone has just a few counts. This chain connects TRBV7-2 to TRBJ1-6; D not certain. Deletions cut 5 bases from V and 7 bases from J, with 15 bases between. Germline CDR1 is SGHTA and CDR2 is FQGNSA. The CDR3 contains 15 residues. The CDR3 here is CASSRSGGPNSPLHF. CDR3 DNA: TGTGCCAGCAGCAGGAGTGGAGGGCCCAATTCACCCCTCCACTTT.

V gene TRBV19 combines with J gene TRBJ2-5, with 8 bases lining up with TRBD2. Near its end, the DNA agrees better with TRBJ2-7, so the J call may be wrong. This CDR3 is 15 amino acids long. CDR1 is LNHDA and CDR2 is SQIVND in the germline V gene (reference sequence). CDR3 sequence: CASQLGGGSSYEQYF. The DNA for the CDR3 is TGTGCCAGCCAGCTCGGGGGGGGAAGCTCCTACGAGCAGTACTTC.

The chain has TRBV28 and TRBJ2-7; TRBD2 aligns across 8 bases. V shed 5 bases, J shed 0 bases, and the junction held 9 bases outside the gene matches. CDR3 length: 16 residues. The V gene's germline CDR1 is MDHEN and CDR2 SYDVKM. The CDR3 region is CASSLDSGAHSYEQYF. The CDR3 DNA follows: TGTGCCAGCAGTCTAGATAGCGGGGCTCACTCCTACGAGCAGTACTTC.